The clone carrying this T cell receptor beta chain was seen only once. Using immunoSEQ multiplex PCR, the repertoire was profiled, and TCRdb retains in-frame clones only, with some absent. Among 60,000 to 80,000 clones, roughly 91% were seen once, and the ten largest hold around 4.4%. This specimen comes from a study of technical replicates of blood from four donors. J was trimmed by 3 bases and V by 6 bases; bases with no gene match: 7. The CDR3 is 16 amino acids. Germline V gene lookup returns CDR1 LNHDA and CDR2 SQIVND (reference sequence). The chain carries TRBV19 and TRBJ2-2; TRBD1 matches at 10 bases. Specimen: PBMCs. The sequence derives from a human donor in good health. Some clones in this sample may be carry-over from other donors' samples. The CDR3: CASRDRDRGDTGELFF. The CDR3 nucleotides are TGTGCCAGTAGGGACCGGGACAGGGGAGACACCGGGGAGCTGTTTTTT.